The 14 T cell receptor beta chains in this list originate from one sample, sequenced in a study of T cells in Graves' hyperthyroidism and ophthalmopathy. TCR beta CDR3 regions were amplified from RNA transcripts. Researchers ran a first-round RT-PCR on the TCR CDR3 using the HTBI primer set. TCRdb reprocessed the multiplex PCR reads via MiXCR and lists one record per CDR3 protein. Here the sample spans 600,000 to 650,000 distinct CDR3 sequences, 20% being singletons. Sequenced sample: blood. The receptors were sampled from a man aged 25 to 40 with Graves' ophthalmopathy.

V and J are TRBV18 and TRBJ2-7; tentative D call: TRBD2 (6 bases). Trimming left V 2 bases short and J 0 bases short, with 11 bases between. The length of the CDR3 is 15 residues. From germline, CDR1 is KGHSH and CDR2 LQKENI. CDR3 in amino acids: CASSPGTSSSYEQYF. DNA of the CDR3: TGTGCCAGCTCACCAGGGACTTCTAGCTCCTACGAGCAGTACTTC.

V gene TRBV20-1 combines with J gene TRBJ1-1, with D perhaps TRBD1 (5 bases). The V end was cut by 7 bases, the J end by 0 bases, with 18 bases between. There are 15 residues in the CDR3. Germline CDR1 is DFQATT and CDR2 is SNEGSKA (reference sequence). The CDR3 nucleotides read TGCAGTGTCCCGGGTCAGGGTACCTTGAACACTGAAGCTTTCTTT. It encodes CSVPGQGTLNTEAFF.

This sequence joins TRBV29-1 and TRBJ2-7; possible D gene TRBD1, 6 bases. The V end was cut by 7 bases, the J end by 6 bases, with 16 bases between. Per the germline V gene, CDR1 is SQVTM and CDR2 is ANQGSEA. This CDR3 is 12 amino acids long. This CDR3 reads CSAGGQLSEQYF. The DNA for the CDR3 is TGCAGCGCAGGTGGACAGTTGTCCGAGCAGTACTTC.

This clonotype came up many times. The gene calls are TRBV28 and TRBJ1-2; D unresolved. Germline V gives CDR1 MDHEN, CDR2 SYDVKM. There are 16 residues in the CDR3. Trimming shortened V by 6 bases and J by 4 bases, and 21 bases separated the two germline ends. The chain's CDR3 is CASRFMRRRRPYGYTF. Here the CDR3 DNA reads TGTGCCAGCAGATTTATGCGTAGGCGCCGACCCTATGGCTACACCTTC.

This clonotype was seen more than once but under ten times. The chain recombines TRBV3-1 with TRBJ2-3; the match to TRBD2 covers 9 bases. There are 17 residues in the CDR3. V lost 1 base to trimming and J lost 4 bases; unmatched junction nucleotides: 9. Germline V CDR1 and CDR2: LGHDT, YNNKEL (reference sequence). CDR3 in amino acids: CASSQGGEREVPDTQYF. In DNA form, the CDR3 reads TGTGCCAGCAGCCAAGGAGGCGAGCGGGAGGTCCCAGATACGCAGTATTTT.

The sample holds a few counts of this clonotype. The rearrangement links TRBV20-1 to TRBJ1-2; D gene uncertain. CDR3 size: 9 residues. The germline V gene encodes CDR1 DFQATT and CDR2 SNEGSKA (reference sequence). The chain's CDR3 is CNCPLGYTF. The CDR3 nucleotides read TGCAATTGCCCTCTCGGCTACACCTTC.

The sample holds a few counts of this clonotype. This sequence joins TRBV14 and TRBJ2-2; maybe TRBD2 (5 bases). Germline values: CDR1 SGHDN, CDR2 FVKESK. V lost 6 bases and J 4 bases, leaving 12 bases between the germline ends. The CDR3 sequence is 14 residues long. The CDR3 loop is CASRLGGGTGELFF. CDR3 nucleotides: TGTGCCAGCAGACTAGGAGGAGGCACCGGGGAGCTGTTTTTT.

Regarding this clonotype: The junction departs from the called germline gene at one end, perhaps through a read error. DNA for the CDR3: TGTGCCAGCAGCGTGACCCGGACCGGGGTGCACTTC. It encodes CASSVTRTGVHF. The chain recombines TRBV14 with TRBJ2-5, with a tentative D call TRBD2 (5 bases). Per germline, CDR1 SGHDN and CDR2 FVKESK. The CDR3 runs to 12 residues.

V is TRBV7-9 and J is TRBJ1-1; D gene unclear. The V gene lost 7 bases and the J gene lost 7 bases, with 10 bases spanning the gap. Germline CDR1 is SEHNR and CDR2 is FQNEAQ (reference sequence). This CDR3 comprises 11 residues. CDR3 nucleotides: TGTGCCAGCAACAAAGATGTTGAAGCTTTCTTT. This gives the protein CASNKDVEAFF.

J is TRBJ2-4 and V is TRBV28; 9 nucleotides agree with TRBD1. CDR3 length equals 14 residues. Germline-derived CDR1 and CDR2 are MDHEN and SYDVKM. In nucleotides, the CDR3 is TGTGCTTTCGGACAGGGGTCTACCAAAAACATTCAGTACTTC. As protein: CAFGQGSTKNIQYF.

This clonotype was seen ten or more times. This CDR3 reads CASSLPRGLNTEAFF. Here the CDR3 DNA reads TGTGCCAGCAGCTTACCCCGGGGGTTGAACACTGAAGCTTTCTTT. The chain is built from TRBV11-2 and TRBJ1-1; D is perhaps TRBD1 (5 bases). V gave up 2 bases and J gave up 0 bases, with 10 bases separating them. Germline-derived CDR1 and CDR2 are SGHAT and FQNNGV. The CDR3 is 15 residues long.

Concerning this clonotype itself: This could be a read error, since a much larger clone is one nucleotide away. The V and J genes are TRBV29-1 and TRBJ1-1; 7 nucleotides match TRBD1. Germline V gene data show CDR1 as SQVTM and CDR2 as ANQGSEA. CDR3 size: 13 residues. The CDR3 DNA reads as TGCAGCGGGGGGGGACAGCCGAACACTGGAGCTTTCTTT. This encodes CSGGGQPNTGAFF.

The chain combines TRBV19 with TRBJ2-3; D gene unclear. The germline gives CDR1 LNHDA, CDR2 SQIVND (reference sequence). The CDR3 loop spans 14 amino acids. V shed 3 bases and J shed 5 bases, with 12 bases lying between them. The DNA for the CDR3 is TGTGCCAGTAGTATTCGGCGGTCAGGAGATACGCAGTATTTT. Protein: CASSIRRSGDTQYF.

On this clonotype: A much bigger clone sits one base away, suggesting this may be a read error. CDR3 coding DNA: TGTGCCATCAGTGGGCGGGACACCAAACTCCAGCATTTT. It codes for CAISGRDTKLQHF. This chain uses TRBV10-3 with TRBJ1-5; D is perhaps TRBD1 (6 bases). The length of the CDR3 is 13 residues. V was clipped by 4 bases and J by 12 bases, with 16 bases between them. Germline lookup yields CDR1 ENHRY and CDR2 SYGVKD.